This T cell receptor (beta chain) was found in a study of long-term antiretroviral therapy in people with HIV. Study-level points and caveats: ART preceded a rise in diversity that nonetheless stayed lower than in transplant donor controls.

Concerning this clone: The target antigen is unknown.

An immunoSEQ assay, version v3.0, was performed at survey level. Using immunoSEQ multiplex PCR, the repertoire was profiled, and TCRdb retains in-frame clones only, with some absent. Among some 31,000 clones listed, about 85% were seen once. Germline CDR1 SGHNT, CDR2 YYREEE (reference sequence). The V end lost 0 bases, the J end lost 9 bases, and 18 bases lay between the germline ends. This CDR3 region has 15 residues. V usage is TRBV5-4 and J usage is TRBJ1-1; D is undetermined. This TCR was recovered from a man aged 18 to 29 with HIV. Source: unsorted PBMCs, taken 1.1 years after starting antiretroviral therapy. The CDR3 DNA follows: TGTGCCAGCAGCTTGGTGGTAGGCCTAGAAGGGAAAGCTTTCTTT. Translating gives CASSLVVGLEGKAFF.